This T cell receptor beta chain was sequenced during a study of pediatric ulcerative colitis. The V end was cut by 0 bases, the J end by 1 base, with 7 bases between. The CDR3 length is 14 residues. The rectum was sampled with one to two pinch biopsies at colonoscopy. The data were produced by immunoSEQ multiplex PCR, yet TCRdb's version contains in-frame clones alone and is incomplete. The sample holds 15,000 to 20,000 clones, roughly 70% seen once. Sequencing used gut tissue. The gene calls are TRBV23-1 and TRBJ2-7; perhaps TRBD1 as D (6 bases). TRBV23-1 is classed as an ORF, of uncertain function. This TCR was sampled from a girl aged 5-17 years with moderate ulcerative colitis. This CDR3 is CASSQSGASYEQYF. The CDR3 region has the DNA TGCGCCAGCAGTCAATCGGGGGCTTCCTACGAGCAGTACTTC.